This paragraph reports one T cell receptor beta chain. TCR alpha and TCR beta cDNA libraries carrying sample barcodes and UMIs came from 5'RACE with constant-segment primers. TCRdb independently ran MiXCR on the 5' RACE reads; one entry per CDR3 protein. The sample contains around 260,000 distinct CDR3 sequences, about 16% of which appear only once. This sample was taken from a study of T-cell memory formation after mild COVID-19. V lost 6 bases and J lost 3; bases outside the gene matches: 10. The length of the CDR3 is 16 residues. Germline CDR1 is MNHEY and CDR2 is SVGEGT. The specimen sequenced was PBMCs or a T cell subset sorted from them (not recorded which). The gene calls are TRBV6-2 or TRBV6-3 and TRBJ2-2; 7 bases align to TRBD2. The origin of this receptor is a man between 18 and 35 years old who had mild COVID-19 (a few samples of this study predate the infection). Cell type and time point are not known. CDR3 DNA: TGTGCCAGCAGCCAGTTTGGCGGGAGCTACACCGGGGAGCTGTTTTTT. Amino acids: CASSQFGGSYTGELFF.